The 25 T cell receptor beta chains reported below all come from one sample, sequenced in a study of vaccination and CD4 T cells after COVID-19. Sample treatment: roughly ten-day PBMC culture with coronavirus spike peptide pools or control peptides (ViraFEST assay). Which antigens these TCRs recognize remains unknown. Cultured CD4+ T cells had their DNA profiled by the Oncomine TCR Beta short-read assay. TCRdb reanalysed the PCR reads using MiXCR and keeps one entry per CDR3 protein. In the table there are 20,000 or so distinct CDR3 sequences, 55% to 60% of which are singletons. The sequencing input was CD4+ T cells from blood, cultured in vitro. The origin of the receptors is a human donor who had recovered from COVID-19.

This sequence joins TRBV15 and TRBJ1-2; 7 bases agree with TRBD1. The CDR3 totals 17 residues. V trimming: 0 bases; J trimming: 3 bases; junction bases outside the gene matches: 10. Germline CDR1 and CDR2: LNHNV and YYDKDF (reference sequence). CDR3 sequence: CATSRDALQGEDYGYTF. The CDR3 bases are TGTGCCACCAGCAGAGATGCCCTCCAGGGGGAAGACTATGGCTACACCTTC.

As for this clonotype: A read error may account for a junction end that differs from germline. The rearrangement uses TRBV29-1 and TRBJ2-7; 9 nucleotides agree with TRBD1. The CDR3 sequence is 14 residues long. The V gene's germline CDR1 is SQVTM and CDR2 ANQGSEA. In nucleotides, the CDR3 is TGCAGCGTCGAAGGGGGGACAGGGATCTACGAGCAGTACTTC. Encoded protein: CSVEGGTGIYEQYF.

The chain carries TRBV20-1 and TRBJ1-6, with D uncertain. Between the trimmed V and J ends, which lost 0 bases and 8 bases, there was a span of 14 bases. CDR3 length: 15 residues. Germline V lookup: CDR1 DFQATT, CDR2 SNEGSKA (reference sequence). In DNA, the CDR3 is TGCAGTGCTAGAGAGGTCCGGGAAGAGGATTCACCCCTCCACTTT. It yields the protein CSAREVREEDSPLHF.

J is TRBJ2-1 and V is TRBV15; 13 nucleotides align to TRBD2. V trimming: 4 bases; J trimming: 10 bases; junction bases outside the gene matches: 4. The length of the CDR3 is 14 residues. CDR1 and CDR2 from the germline V gene are LNHNV and YYDKDF (reference sequence). The CDR3 reads CATSTQGLAGEQFF. CDR3 nucleotides: TGTGCCACCAGCACCCAGGGACTAGCGGGAGAGCAGTTCTTC.

This clonotype showed up just a few times. This chain joins TRBV11-2 and TRBJ1-2; TRBD1 agrees at 7 bases. CDR3 length: 15 amino acids. The trim removed 4 bases at V and 6 bases at J, leaving 11 bases unmatched. CDR1 and CDR2 (germline): SGHAT, FQNNGV. The CDR3 bases are TGTGCCAGCAGCTCCCAGACAGGGAGTGGGGATGGCTACACCTTC. Residues: CASSSQTGSGDGYTF.

V and J are TRBV11-2 and TRBJ2-1; D unresolved. TRBJ2-7 explains the end of the DNA better; the J call may be wrong. This CDR3 is 14 amino acids long. CDR1 and CDR2 from the germline V gene are SGHAT and FQNNGV. As DNA, the CDR3 is TGTGCCAGCAGCTCTACAAGCTCCATCTACGAGCAGTACTTC. Its protein is CASSSTSSIYEQYF.

This clonotype was recorded a few times. This chain links TRBV18 with TRBJ1-2; no definite D call. This CDR3 comprises 15 residues. The germline V gene has CDR1 KGHSH and CDR2 LQKENI. V lost 3 bases and J lost 4, with 15 bases in between. The CDR3 DNA reads as TGTGCCAGCTCACCGCGGTCGGCAGGTTCCTATGGCTACACCTTC. Translating it yields CASSPRSAGSYGYTF.

The chain recombines TRBV5-8 with TRBJ2-5; D gene uncertain. CDR1 SGHTS and CDR2 YDEGEE come from the germline V gene. This CDR3 is built from 14 residues. V shed 4 bases and J shed 0 bases, with 10 bases lying between them. The CDR3 loop reads CASSRSQYQETQYF. CDR3 coding DNA: TGTGCCAGCAGCAGGTCCCAGTACCAAGAGACCCAGTACTTC.

CDR3 loop: CATRPTGLNQPQHF. Written as DNA, the CDR3 is TGTGCCACCCGCCCCACAGGGCTCAATCAGCCCCAGCATTTT. This chain links TRBV24-1 with TRBJ1-5; D perhaps matches TRBD1 (6 bases). Germline lookup yields CDR1 KGHDR and CDR2 SFDVKD. Trimming took off 9 bases at V and 3 bases at J, with 14 bases between the two ends. This CDR3 has 14 amino acids.

The chain recombines TRBV6-5 with TRBJ1-1, with D perhaps matching TRBD1 (6 bases). The V and J ends lost 0 bases and 7 bases respectively, with 15 bases between them. The CDR3 covers 15 residues. Looked up from germline, CDR1 is MNHEY and CDR2 is SVGAGI. CDR3 in DNA: TGTGCCAGCAGTTACTCGAGCGGGGGGCATCTTGAAGCTTTCTTT. It yields the protein CASSYSSGGHLEAFF.

This clonotype was picked up one time. V gene TRBV10-1 combines with J gene TRBJ2-7; a possible D gene is TRBD2 (6 bases). Trimming removed 4 bases from V and 0 bases from J, with 7 bases in between. The length of the CDR3 is 13 residues. Germline V lookup: CDR1 WNHNN, CDR2 SYGVQD (reference sequence). The DNA for the CDR3 is TGCGCCAGCAGTGGCGGGAACTCCTACGAGCAGTACTTC. Residues: CASSGGNSYEQYF.

The chain uses TRBV19 and TRBJ1-3; D gene uncertain. V gave up 3 bases and J gave up 2 bases, with 8 bases separating them. CDR1 is LNHDA, CDR2 SQIVND, per germline (reference sequence). The CDR3 has 14 residues. The CDR3 DNA reads as TGTGCCAGTAGTATTACGGGTCCTGGAAACACCATATATTTT. Encoded protein: CASSITGPGNTIYF.

The sample holds a few counts of this clonotype. The chain uses TRBV30 and TRBJ1-2, with a possible D match to TRBD1 (5 bases). The V gene's germline CDR1 is GTSNPN and CDR2 SVGIG (reference sequence). Between the trimmed V and J ends, which lost 7 bases and 8 bases, there was a span of 11 bases. The CDR3 consists of 10 residues. This CDR3 reads CASDSSGYTF. The CDR3, as DNA: TGTGCCTCCGACAGTTCCGGCTACACCTTC. The complete variable domain, with remaining parts taken from reference TRBV30 and TRBJ1-2, reads SQTIHQWPATLVQPVGSPLSLECTVEGTSNPNLYWYRQAAGRGLQLLFYSVGIGQISSEVPQNLSASRPQDRQFILSSKKLLLSDSGFYLCASDSSGYTFGSGTRLTVV.

V and J are TRBV12-3 or TRBV12-4 and TRBJ2-5, with 10 nucleotides matching TRBD1. After removal of 7 bases from V and 6 bases from J, the junction contained 5 bases not matched to a gene. The CDR3 is made up of 13 amino acids. CDR3 nucleotides: TGTGCCAGCAATAGGGACAGGGGAAAGACCCAGTACTTC. Translated: CASNRDRGKTQYF.

This chain joins TRBV6-1 and TRBJ2-2; 8 positions agree with TRBD1. CDR1 and CDR2 (germline): MNHNS, SASEGT. V gave up 6 bases and J gave up 4 bases; unmatched junction bases: 7. The CDR3 consists of 15 residues. The CDR3 region has the DNA TGTGCCAGCAGCCGCCTTACAGGGGGCACCGGGGAGCTGTTTTTT. This translates into CASSRLTGGTGELFF.

This sequence joins TRBV4-3 and TRBJ2-7; D is ambiguous. The CDR3 loop spans 14 amino acids. V was clipped by 0 bases and J by 1 base, with 7 bases between them. Germline CDR1 reads LGHNA; CDR2 reads YSLEER. Written as DNA, the CDR3 is TGCGCCAGCAGCCAAGATCGGGCTTCCTACGAGCAGTACTTC. Translated: CASSQDRASYEQYF.

The chain links TRBV20-1 to TRBJ1-4; weak D call: TRBD1 (5 bases). CDR3 length equals 13 residues. The ends were cut back, 6 bases at V and 5 bases at J, with 13 bases in the middle. Germline lookup yields CDR1 DFQATT and CDR2 SNEGSKA (reference sequence). The CDR3 spells CSARTGGNEKLFF. The CDR3 DNA is TGCAGTGCCAGGACGGGGGGAAATGAAAAACTGTTTTTT.

This sequence joins TRBV10-1 and TRBJ2-3, with a possible D match to TRBD2 (6 bases). This CDR3 has 16 residues. CDR1 WNHNN and CDR2 SYGVQD come from the germline V gene (reference sequence). V was cut by 6 bases and J by 6 bases, with 22 bases left in between. The CDR3 coding sequence is TGCGCCAGCAGCGTTCGGGAAGCGGGCAGAGAGGATACGCAGTATTTT. This sequence encodes CASSVREAGREDTQYF.

This clonotype has more than one count but fewer than ten. This chain uses TRBV7-6 with TRBJ1-1; D is possibly TRBD1 (6 bases). This CDR3 comprises 14 residues. V lost 1 base to trimming and J lost 8 bases, with 14 bases between them. The V gene's germline CDR1 is SGHVS and CDR2 FNYEAQ. CDR3 in DNA: TGTGCCAGCAGCTTAGGGGCCTGGGGGACAGAAGCTTTCTTT. Protein: CASSLGAWGTEAFF.

This clonotype has just a few counts. Written as DNA, the CDR3 is TGCGCCAGCAGCGAGGGTTCCTACGAGCAGTACTTC. Protein product: CASSEGSYEQYF. The V and J genes are TRBV5-1 and TRBJ2-7; D might be TRBD2 (5 bases). The germline gives CDR1 SGHRS, CDR2 YFSETQ. The CDR3 contains 12 residues. The ends were cut back, 4 bases at V and 1 base at J, with 6 bases in the middle.

The sample holds a few counts of this clonotype. This sequence joins TRBV11-1 and TRBJ2-5; TRBD1 matches at 9 bases. CDR1 and CDR2 from the germline V gene are SGHAT and FQDESV (reference sequence). Trimming took 4 bases from V and 4 from J; bases not matched to a gene: 4. CDR3 length: 14 amino acids. CDR3 loop: CASSSGTGRETQYF. The CDR3 bases are TGTGCCAGCAGCTCCGGGACAGGGCGAGAGACCCAGTACTTC.

J is TRBJ1-6 and V is TRBV5-4; D might be TRBD1 (5 bases). This CDR3 has 16 residues. Germline CDR1 SGHNT, CDR2 YYREEE (reference sequence). Trimming took 3 bases from V and 4 from J, leaving 14 bases between them. In DNA form, the CDR3 reads TGTGCCAGCAGCTCAGCCACAGGACTGTATAATTCACCCCTCCACTTT. The encoded protein is CASSSATGLYNSPLHF.

The chain recombines TRBV5-8 with TRBJ1-5, with D perhaps TRBD1 (6 bases). This CDR3 comprises 14 residues. Trimming cost V 4 bases and J 6 bases, with 14 bases left between them. CDR1 SGHTS and CDR2 YDEGEE come from the germline V gene. For the CDR3, the DNA is TGTGCCAGCAGCCCAACAGGGACCGGTCAGCCCCAGCATTTT. Its translation is CASSPTGTGQPQHF.

V is TRBV28 and J is TRBJ2-3; TRBD2 aligns across 7 bases. This CDR3 region has 18 residues. The J segment lost 2 bases and the V segment lost 4 bases, leaving 15 bases of the junction unmatched. Germline CDR1 reads MDHEN; CDR2 reads SYDVKM. CDR3 sequence: CASSSRGWAGVPTDTQYF. The CDR3 region has the DNA TGTGCCAGCAGTTCCCGAGGATGGGCGGGAGTCCCCACAGATACGCAGTATTTT.

The chain couples TRBV6-2 or TRBV6-3 to TRBJ2-5; the match to TRBD1 covers 7 bases. V was pared by 6 bases and J by 4 bases, with 8 bases of the junction left unmatched. Germline V gives CDR1 MNHEY, CDR2 SVGEGT. This CDR3 has 14 amino acids. CDR3 loop: CASRPTGAGETQYF. The CDR3, as DNA: TGTGCCAGCAGACCCACAGGGGCCGGAGAGACCCAGTACTTC.